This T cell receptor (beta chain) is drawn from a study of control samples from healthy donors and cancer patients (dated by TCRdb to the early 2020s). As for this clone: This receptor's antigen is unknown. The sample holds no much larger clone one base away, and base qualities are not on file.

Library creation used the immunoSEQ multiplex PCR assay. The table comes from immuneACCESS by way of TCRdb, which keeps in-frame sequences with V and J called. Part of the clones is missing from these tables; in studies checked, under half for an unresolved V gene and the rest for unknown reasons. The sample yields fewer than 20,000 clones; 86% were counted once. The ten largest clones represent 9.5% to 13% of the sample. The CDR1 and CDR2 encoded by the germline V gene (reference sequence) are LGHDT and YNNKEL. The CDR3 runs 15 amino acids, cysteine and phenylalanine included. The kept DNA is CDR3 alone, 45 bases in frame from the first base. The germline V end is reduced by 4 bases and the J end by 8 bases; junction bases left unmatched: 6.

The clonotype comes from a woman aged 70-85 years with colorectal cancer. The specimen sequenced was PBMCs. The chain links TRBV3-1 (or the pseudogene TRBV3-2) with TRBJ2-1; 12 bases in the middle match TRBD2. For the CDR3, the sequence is CASSPVLAGGDEQFF. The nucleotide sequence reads TGTGCCAGCAGCCCCGTGCTAGCGGGGGGGGATGAGCAGTTCTTC.